This is a list of T cell receptor beta chains from one sample in a study of early T cells in non-severe SARS-CoV-2 infection. TCRdb passed the 5' RACE reads through MiXCR, listing each CDR3 protein once. The sample carries 100,000 to 130,000 distinct CDR3 sequences, about an eighth recorded once. Sequencing was carried out using whole blood. These receptor sequences come from an adult who was a healthcare worker with PCR-confirmed SARS-CoV-2 infection or an uninfected control (not recorded which). CDR3s include the opening cysteine and the closing phenylalanine or tryptophan. D genes are given only for firm matches. Rows may omit the clone size; those that give it use once, few, many or a size class.

TRBD1	TRBV4-2	TRBJ2-5	many	15	TGTGCCAGCAGCCAAGACGGGACAGGGGCAGAGACCCAGTACTTC	CASSQDGTGAETQYF
NA	TRBV20-1	TRBJ2-1	many	13	TGCAGTGCTAGGTCCAGGTTGGACAATGAGCAGTTCTTC	CSARSRLDNEQFF
NA	TRBV7-9	TRBJ2-1	NA	15	TGTGCCAGCAGCTCCCATTGGAGATTTAGGGGTGAGCAGTTCTTC	CASSSHWRFRGEQFF
NA	TRBV6-4	TRBJ1-6	many	14	TGTGACAAAATCACTCGGGACACCCAAAGGGCCCTCCACTTT	CDKITRDTQRALHF
NA	TRBV19	TRBJ2-5	few	16	TGTGCCAGTAGTATAGATCTTTTAGGGCTCCAAGAGACCCAGTACTTC	CASSIDLLGLQETQYF
NA	TRBV27	TRBJ2-7	few	13	TGTGCCAGCAGTTTACCAGGGACCTACGAGCAGTACTTC	CASSLPGTYEQYF
NA	TRBV7-9	TRBJ1-6	many	14	TGTGCCAGCAGCCCAAACAGCGGAAAGTCACCCCTCCACTTT	CASSPNSGKSPLHF
NA	TRBV3-1	TRBJ2-1	NA	14	TGTGCCAGCAGCCAAGTTTTAGAACACTATGAGCAGTTCTTC	CASSQVLEHYEQFF
NA	TRBV7-9	TRBJ2-1	few	15	TGTGCCAGCAGCTTAGCGGGGGCGTCCGGCTATGAGCAGTTCTTC	CASSLAGASGYEQFF
TRBD1	TRBV19	TRBJ1-5	many	17	TGTGCCAGTAGTCCCCCGACAGGGGGTGGGAGCAATCAGCCCCAGCATTTT	CASSPPTGGGSNQPQHF
NA	TRBV7-3	TRBJ2-3	few	13	TGTGCCAGCAGCTTATTCGGGGCAGATACGCAGTATTTT	CASSLFGADTQYF
NA	TRBV29-1	TRBJ1-3	many	11	TGCAGCGTTGACAGGGGTGACACCATATATTTT	CSVDRGDTIYF
TRBD1	TRBV7-8	TRBJ2-5	NA	17	TGTGCCAGCAGCTCACACCACATACAGGGGGTGGCAGAGACCCAGTACTTC	CASSSHHIQGVAETQYF
NA	TRBV5-1	TRBJ2-2	NA	13	TGCGCCAGCAGCCCAACAGTAACCGGGGAGCTGTTTTTT	CASSPTVTGELFF
NA	TRBV9	TRBJ2-1	few	17	TGTGCCAGCAGCGTAGACCCCCCCAGCGGCCCCTACAATGAGCAGTTCTTC	CASSVDPPSGPYNEQFF
TRBD1	TRBV28	TRBJ2-7	many	17	TGTGCCAGCAGTTATCCCGCCCCCGGGACAGGACTCTACGAGCAGTACTTC	CASSYPAPGTGLYEQYF
NA	TRBV20-1	TRBJ2-1	many	15	TGCAGGGCCCTCACCCCGGGGAGCTCCTACAATGAGCAGTTCTTC	CRALTPGSSYNEQFF
TRBD1	TRBV7-2	TRBJ1-2	NA	13	TGTGCCAGCAGCGAACAGGGGGCGGGCAGCTACACCTTC	CASSEQGAGSYTF
TRBD1	TRBV20-1	TRBJ1-5	many	15	TGCAGTGCTAGGAGGGGCGGGACAGCGAATCAGCCCCAGCATTTT	CSARRGGTANQPQHF
NA	TRBV11-2	TRBJ2-3	many	13	TGTGCCAGCAGTTTCACCCCGGCAGATACGCAGTATTTT	CASSFTPADTQYF
TRBD2	TRBV2	TRBJ2-1	few	18	TGTGCCAGCAGTGAAGCGCACACACTAGCGGCAGAGTACAATGAGCAGTTCTTC	CASSEAHTLAAEYNEQFF
TRBD1	TRBV5-1	TRBJ2-1	many	16	TGCGCCAGCAGCTCTTCCGGGGACAGGGCCTACAATGAGCAGTTCTTC	CASSSSGDRAYNEQFF
NA	TRBV11-2	TRBJ1-1	few	16	TGTGCCAGCAGCTTAGGACCCAGGGGCCTGAACACTGAAGCTTTCTTT	CASSLGPRGLNTEAFF
NA	TRBV6-6	TRBJ1-5	many	13	TGTGCCAGCAGTCCCCGGGCGGAGCAGCCCCAGCATTTT	CASSPRAEQPQHF
TRBD1	TRBV6-5	TRBJ1-5	many	15	TGTGCCAGCAGCCCGGCCGGGACAGGGGTTCAGCCCCAGCATTTT	CASSPAGTGVQPQHF
NA	TRBV2	TRBJ2-3	NA	14	TGTGCCAGCAGTGAAGGGGGGAACGCAGATACGCAGTATTTT	CASSEGGNADTQYF
TRBD1	TRBV19	TRBJ2-3	few	15	TGTGCCAGTAGTTCCTCGACAGGGAACACAGATACGCAGTATTTT	CASSSSTGNTDTQYF
NA	TRBV29-1	TRBJ2-7	NA	12	TGCAGCATGACAGGTTACACCTACGAGCAGTACTTC	CSMTGYTYEQYF
TRBD1	TRBV4-2	TRBJ1-3	many	16	TGTGCCAGCAGCCAAATGAGGACAGGGGCAGGAAACACCATATATTTT	CASSQMRTGAGNTIYF
NA	TRBV28	TRBJ1-4	NA	15	TGTGCCAGCAGTGGCTCGGGACCAGGGACAGAAAAACTGTTTTTT	CASSGSGPGTEKLFF
TRBD2	TRBV6-6	TRBJ2-2	few	14	TGTGCCAGCAGTCCGGGGGGAGGAACCGGGGAGCTGTTTTTT	CASSPGGGTGELFF
NA	TRBV5-1	TRBJ2-2	many	16	TGCGCCAGCAGCTTCGTGGGCGGTGCGAACACCGGGGAGCTGTTTTTT	CASSFVGGANTGELFF
NA	TRBV4-2	TRBJ2-7	NA	15	TGTGCCAGCAGCCAAGCAGACAGTCCCTCCTACGAGCAGTACTTC	CASSQADSPSYEQYF
NA	TRBV29-1	TRBJ1-3	NA	13	TGCAGCGTTTATACAGGGTTCGGAAACACCATATATTTT	CSVYTGFGNTIYF
TRBD2	TRBV11-3	TRBJ2-3	NA	16	TGTGCCAGCAGCCGGATTAGCGGGAGGGCGTCCGGTACGCAGTATTTT	CASSRISGRASGTQYF
TRBD2	TRBV20-1	TRBJ2-3	few	15	TGCAGTGCTAGCCCGCTAGCGGGGGTTGTAGATACGCAGTATTTT	CSASPLAGVVDTQYF
TRBD1	TRBV7-6	TRBJ2-2	few	15	TGTGCCAGCAGCCTGGACAGGGGGTACACCGGGGAGCTGTTTTTT	CASSLDRGYTGELFF
NA	TRBV11-2	TRBJ2-7	many	17	TGTGCCAACCTCCCTTCCGCAGGGCGGGATGGGTCCTACGAGCAGTACTTC	CANLPSAGRDGSYEQYF
NA	TRBV3-1	TRBJ1-1	NA	14	TGTGCCAGCCTGGGGGGACTAAGGAACACTGAAGCTTTCTTT	CASLGGLRNTEAFF
NA	TRBV11-2	TRBJ1-1	once	16	TGTGCCAGCAGCCCCCAGGCAGCCGGAATGAACACTGAAGCTTTCTTT	CASSPQAAGMNTEAFF
TRBD1	TRBV5-6	TRBJ2-7	few	15	TGTGCCAGCAGCTTCCCTAGGACAGGGCACTACGAGCAGTACTTC	CASSFPRTGHYEQYF
TRBD2	TRBV13	TRBJ2-7	many	16	TGTGCCAGCAGCTTAGGCCTGGCGGGAGAATCCTACGAGCAGTACTTC	CASSLGLAGESYEQYF
NA	TRBV12-3/TRBV12-4	TRBJ2-7	NA	15	TGTGCCAGCAGCCTCCCAAGTCGGGTAGGGCGCGAGCAGTACTTC	CASSLPSRVGREQYF
NA	TRBV28	TRBJ2-5	many	13	TGTGCCATCTCGCTTAGCGGTGAAGAGACCCAGTACTTC	CAISLSGEETQYF
TRBD1	TRBV11-2	TRBJ1-4	NA	18	TGTGCCAGCAGCTTAGTGGGAGGGGGCGTGGGTGAAGATGAAAAACTGTTTTTT	CASSLVGGGVGEDEKLFF
TRBD2	TRBV11-2	TRBJ2-1	NA	18	TGTGCCAGCAGCTTAGTACGGAATAGCGGGGGCTCCTACAATGAGCAGTTCTTC	CASSLVRNSGGSYNEQFF
NA	TRBV5-1	TRBJ1-6	NA	17	TGCGCCAGCAGCTCTGGACAGCCAAGCTCCTATAATTCACCCCTCCACTTT	CASSSGQPSSYNSPLHF
NA	TRBV29-1	TRBJ1-2	few	13	TGCAGTACCGACGGGGGGCTGAGCTATGGCTACACCTTC	CSTDGGLSYGYTF
NA	TRBV5-1	TRBJ2-7	few	16	TGCGCCAGCAGCCCGGGGTTCGGGGGGCTAGGAGACGAGCAGTACTTC	CASSPGFGGLGDEQYF
NA	TRBV6-1	TRBJ2-3	NA	14	TGTGCCAGCAGTGGTCTTAGGTCCGTTGATACGCAGTATTTT	CASSGLRSVDTQYF
TRBD1	TRBV6-5	TRBJ2-7	few	14	TGTGCCAGCAGTCGGGGACAGGGGTTGTACGAGCAGTACTTC	CASSRGQGLYEQYF